This T cell receptor beta chain appears in the sequencing data of a study of blood T cell repertoires in COVID-19. Study information: PBMCs, B-cell-depleted T cells, or T cells provided the cDNA or gDNA that made up the material.

Assignments of participants to cohorts depended upon their own reported clinical history. This table comes from immunoSEQ multiplex PCR, and its TCRdb copy is limited to in-frame clones, with some not included. The sample contains about 310,000 clones, roughly 85% of which appear only once. The CDR3 spans 15 residues. CDR1 SGHTA and CDR2 FQGNSA come from the germline V gene. V gave up 4 bases and J gave up 4 bases; unmatched junction bases: 6. J is TRBJ2-1 and V is TRBV7-2; 8 nucleotides match TRBD1. The TCR sequence derives from a man aged 25-40 years who had recovered from COVID-19. What was sequenced was PBMCs or T cells enriched from blood (not recorded which). The chain's CDR3 is CASSSGQGGYNEQFF. DNA of the CDR3: TGTGCCAGCAGCTCCGGACAGGGCGGGTACAATGAGCAGTTCTTC.